The clone carrying this TCR beta chain was counted a few times. A read error may produce the germline difference seen at one junction end. TCRdb reprocessed the 5' RACE reads via MiXCR and lists one record per CDR3 protein. This table holds around 320,000 distinct CDR3 sequences, 8.5% to 10% found once. This CDR3 contains 12 residues. Germline V gene data show CDR1 as SEHNR and CDR2 as FQNEAQ (reference sequence). The data were obtained in a study of T cells after yellow fever vaccination. The sequence derives from a man in his late teens or twenties who received the YFV17D yellow fever vaccine. The chain has TRBV7-9 and TRBJ1-1, with D uncertain. The sample was CD4+ T cells sorted from PBMCs, taken 5 days after the yellow fever booster vaccination. CDR3 bases: TGTGCCAGCAGATTAGAAGGCCGGCAAGCTTTCTTT. This sequence encodes CASRLEGRQAFF.